This TCR beta chain was captured in a study of immune evolution from preneoplasia to lung adenocarcinoma. H&E slides confirmed each diagnosis, reviewed by two pathologists independently. Nucleic acids came from premalignant or tumor cells enriched by macro-dissection. With regard to this clone: Its antigen is still unknown. At one end the junction does not follow the germline gene, possibly because of a read error.

Germline V CDR1 and CDR2: SGHVS, FQNEAQ. The CDR3 runs 15 residues. Using immunoSEQ multiplex PCR, the repertoire was profiled, and TCRdb retains in-frame clones only, with some absent. The table lists 15,000 or so clones, 75% to 90% of them singletons. The study, taken as a whole, reports: Normal lung had highest clonality; later lesions appeared denser, more diverse. Top clone share appeared to fall from AAH through AIS, MIA, adenocarcinoma.

The sequence was obtained from a person between 65 and 79 years old with invasive lung adenocarcinoma. The rearrangement joins TRBV7-8 to TRBJ2-7; 8 bases are a match to TRBD1. Sequencing used FFPE invasive lung adenocarcinoma tissue. CDR3 amino acids: CATSRGTGLAAEQYF. The CDR3 region has the DNA TGTGCCACCAGCAGGGGGACAGGCCTCGCAGCCGAGCAGTACTTC.